The 21 T cell receptor beta chains below come from one sample, sequenced in a study of blood T cells in healthy people across ages (dated by TCRdb to between 2015 and 2017). Libraries came from 5' RACE. This sample was sequenced with an Illumina HiSeq 2500. A second PCR of roughly 6 to 11 cycles was performed with a sample-barcoded 5' primer and a J-beta primer mix. TCRdb ran its own pipeline on the public reads, namely fastp trimming at Q25 and MiXCR clone calling, and kept in-frame beta chains. Each CDR3 protein gets just one entry, which takes the most common genes and DNA from the rows behind it. Counted in this sample were around 1,700,000 distinct CDR3 sequences; under 30% of them appeared once. The ten largest clones take up more than 6% of the sample. Sequenced material: blood. The receptors were sampled from a woman between 25 and 40 years old in good health.

This clonotype was seen more than once but under ten times. The junction departs from germline at one end; a sequencing error may be responsible. The chain links TRBV5-5 to TRBJ1-2, with unresolved D. There are 12 residues in the CDR3. CDR1 is SGHKS and CDR2 is YYEKEE in the germline V gene (reference sequence). Here the CDR3 DNA reads TGTGCCAACAGCTTGCCTAACTATGGCTACACCTTC. Protein: CANSLPNYGYTF.

This clonotype appeared a few times. V and J are TRBV12-5 and TRBJ1-5; unclear D gene. V was shortened by 1 base and J by 7 bases, with 14 bases between the two germline ends. The CDR3 runs to 15 residues. Germline CDR1 is LGHNT and CDR2 is FRNRAP. CDR3 in amino acids: CASGLETDGKQPQHF. CDR3 bases: TGTGCTAGTGGTTTGGAAACAGACGGAAAGCAGCCCCAGCATTTT.

The sample holds a few counts of this clonotype. The chain couples TRBV6-6 to TRBJ2-7; D is perhaps TRBD2 (5 bases). Germline V gene lookup returns CDR1 MNHNY and CDR2 SVGAGI (reference sequence). Trimming shortened V by 11 bases and J by 0 bases, and 17 bases separated the two germline ends. The CDR3 consists of 14 residues. The CDR3, as DNA: TGTGCCGGCACCACGGGTGGGAGCTCCTACGAGCAGTACTTC. The encoded protein is CAGTTGGSSYEQYF.

Worth noting for this clonotype: It may be a read error: a sequence one base away is much more abundant. The chain carries TRBV6-6 and TRBJ2-1; D perhaps matches TRBD2 (7 bases). Trimming took off 0 bases at V and 7 bases at J, with 10 bases between the two ends. The CDR3 is made up of 14 amino acids. CDR1 is MNHNY and CDR2 is SVGAGI in the germline V gene (reference sequence). In nucleotides, the CDR3 is TGTGCCAGCAGTTACTCGAGGGGGGGGAATGAGCAGTTCTTC. Translation: CASSYSRGGNEQFF.

This chain connects TRBV6-6 to TRBJ1-5; unclear D gene. V gave up 8 bases and J gave up 6 bases, with 14 bases separating them. The CDR3 length is 13 residues. In germline, CDR1 is MNHNY, CDR2 SVGAGI (reference sequence). CDR3 nucleotide sequence: TGTGCCAGCGGGCCTCTGGGGAGTCAGCCCCAGCATTTT. It is translated as CASGPLGSQPQHF.

This chain links TRBV15 with TRBJ2-7, with D possibly matching TRBD2 (5 bases). The V gene's germline CDR1 is LNHNV and CDR2 YYDKDF (reference sequence). V shed 8 bases and J shed 4 bases, with 15 bases lying between them. This CDR3 is built from 13 residues. CDR3 sequence (DNA): TGTGCCACCGGGGAGACGGAAGGGTACGAGCAGTACTTC. Protein: CATGETEGYEQYF.

The chain couples TRBV12-3 or TRBV12-4 to TRBJ2-7; D remains ambiguous. Trimming pared 3 bases from V and 4 bases from J, leaving 7 bases between. The CDR3 is 12 residues long. CDR3 sequence (DNA): TGTGCCAGCAGTTTCGAACAGTACGAGCAGTACTTC. Protein: CASSFEQYEQYF.

This clonotype was seen ten or more times. The rearrangement links TRBV19 to TRBJ2-7, with D possibly called TRBD1 or TRBD2 (6 bases each). Germline CDR1 and CDR2: LNHDA and SQIVND (reference sequence). V gave up 3 bases and J gave up 2 bases, with 11 bases separating them. The CDR3 contains 14 residues. The CDR3 region has the DNA TGTGCCAGTAGTATCTGGGGGGCACCCTACGAGCAGTACTTC. It translates to CASSIWGAPYEQYF.

A note on this clonotype: A much larger clone is a single base away; this may be a read error. The CDR3 DNA reads TGCGCCGGCAGCTTGAGCCATGAGCAGTTCTTC. Protein: CAGSLSHEQFF. The chain recombines TRBV5-1 with TRBJ2-1; D gene ambiguous. Germline CDR1 reads SGHRS; CDR2 reads YFSETQ. This CDR3 is built from 11 residues. Looking up the rest from reference TRBV5-1 and TRBJ2-1 gives the full variable domain: KAGVTQTPRYLIKTRGQQVTLSCSPISGHRSVSWYQQTPGQGLQFLFEYFSETQRNKGNFPGRFSGRQFSNSRSEMNVSTLELGDSALYLCAGSLSHEQFFGPGTRLTVL.

This chain joins TRBV29-1 and TRBJ2-2; tentative D call: TRBD2 (5 bases). The germline gives CDR1 SQVTM, CDR2 ANQGSEA. The CDR3 has 14 residues. V was trimmed by 3 bases and J by 2 bases, leaving 10 bases between them. The DNA for the CDR3 is TGCAGCGTTGACGAGGGATCTAACACCGGGGAGCTGTTTTTT. Translated: CSVDEGSNTGELFF.

As regards this clonotype: This CDR3 is missing its conserved last phenylalanine or tryptophan, likely due to a read error. The rearrangement joins TRBV29-1 to TRBJ1-4; weak D call: TRBD1 (6 bases). V shed 4 bases and J shed 3 bases, with 15 bases lying between them. The germline V gene has CDR1 SQVTM and CDR2 ANQGSEA. The CDR3 is 15 amino acids. CDR3 bases: TGCAGCGTTGGCGGCTGGGGGGCGTCTAATGAAAAACTGTTTTTG. Translating it yields CSVGGWGASNEKLFL.

This clonotype was detected only a few times. V usage is TRBV7-9 and J usage is TRBJ2-5, with 8 bases matching TRBD1. The J call may be mistaken, given a closer DNA end match to TRBJ2-7. The germline V gene has CDR1 SEHNR and CDR2 FQNEAQ (reference sequence). The CDR3 sequence is 16 residues long. CDR3 residues: CASSLARGRGHAEQYF. In nucleotides, the CDR3 is TGTGCCAGCAGCTTAGCGCGAGGCAGGGGGCACGCCGAGCAGTACTTC.

This clonotype has at least ten counts. The CDR3 is CASSSTGGWGYTF. CDR3 DNA: TGTGCCAGCAGCTCCACCGGGGGGTGGGGCTACACCTTC. The gene calls are TRBV5-5 and TRBJ1-2, with D possibly being TRBD1 (5 bases). Germline V gene sequence: CDR1 SGHKS, CDR2 YYEKEE (reference sequence). This CDR3 has 13 residues. Trimming took off 3 bases at V and 8 bases at J, with 14 bases between the two ends.

This clonotype was detected a few times. This chain joins TRBV29-1 and TRBJ2-5; 8 nucleotides align to TRBD2. This CDR3 spans 14 amino acids. CDR1 SQVTM and CDR2 ANQGSEA come from the germline V gene. The junction had 19 bases not matched to a gene; V was cut back by 8 bases and J by 11 bases. CDR3 sequence reads: CSFILTSDKVEQYF. In DNA, the CDR3 is TGCAGCTTCATATTGACTAGCGACAAAGTGGAGCAGTACTTC.

This clonotype was observed at least ten times. J is TRBJ2-1 and V is TRBV5-1; D may be TRBD1 (6 bases). The CDR3 covers 14 residues. Trimming shortened V by 0 bases and J by 4 bases, and 8 bases separated the two germline ends. Germline V gene data show CDR1 as SGHRS and CDR2 as YFSETQ. The CDR3 loop is CASSLGQVYNEQFF. The CDR3 region has the DNA TGCGCCAGCAGCTTGGGACAGGTTTACAATGAGCAGTTCTTC.

This clonotype was seen once. The junction does not match germline at one end; this may be a read error. V and J are TRBV7-2 and TRBJ2-4, with D perhaps matching TRBD2 (7 bases). This CDR3 contains 17 residues. CDR1 and CDR2 (germline): SGHTA, FQGNSA. The CDR3 DNA sequence: TGTGCCAGCAGCTTCCCAGGGAGGGGGTTCGCCAAAAACACTCAGTACTTC. Translating it yields CASSFPGRGFAKNTQYF.

This clonotype has just a few counts. Germline is not matched at one junction end, which may reflect a read error. The J gene is TRBJ2-7, the V gene TRBV6-2 or TRBV6-3; TRBD2 aligns across 11 bases. Germline loops: CDR1 MNHEY, CDR2 SVGEGT. The CDR3 is 17 amino acids. CDR3 residues: CARSSPVLAGEVGEQYF. In nucleotides, the CDR3 is TGTGCCCGCAGTTCTCCAGTACTAGCGGGAGAGGTGGGCGAGCAGTACTTC.

V and J are TRBV6-2 or TRBV6-3 and TRBJ1-5; D is uncertain. The length of the CDR3 is 16 residues. V dropped 2 bases and J dropped 9 bases, with 20 bases sitting between them. The germline gives CDR1 MNHEY, CDR2 SVGEGT. The CDR3 here is CASSYRATEPRGPQHF. The CDR3 nucleotides are TGTGCCAGCAGTTACCGCGCTACAGAGCCCCGGGGGCCCCAGCATTTT.

This clonotype was recorded at least ten times. This sequence joins TRBV10-1 and TRBJ2-5; the D gene is possibly TRBD2 (6 bases). Germline V lookup: CDR1 WNHNN, CDR2 SYGVQD (reference sequence). V shed 3 bases and J shed 2 bases, with 7 bases lying between them. This CDR3 comprises 13 residues. The CDR3 loop is CASSEGGQETQYF. Here the CDR3 DNA reads TGCGCCAGCAGTGAAGGAGGGCAAGAGACCCAGTACTTC.

There are a few counts of this clonotype. The rearrangement joins TRBV20-1 to TRBJ2-5, with a possible D match to TRBD2 (6 bases). The CDR3 runs to 11 residues. Germline V gives CDR1 DFQATT, CDR2 SNEGSKA (reference sequence). CDR3 in amino acids: CTAGFQETQYF. The CDR3 DNA is TGCACCGCGGGGTTCCAAGAGACCCAGTACTTC.

This clonotype was found many times. The chain uses TRBV9 and TRBJ2-7, with TRBD1 matching over 7 bases. CDR3 size: 15 residues. The V segment lost 4 bases and the J segment 5 bases; nucleotides outside the gene matches: 12. Germline-derived CDR1 and CDR2 are SGDLS and YYNGEE. The CDR3 sequence: CASSSGTVTLDEQYF. For the CDR3, the DNA is TGTGCCAGCAGCTCCGGGACAGTAACTCTGGACGAGCAGTACTTC.